This is a list of T cell receptor beta chains from one sample in a study of T cell responses to AZD1222 COVID-19 vaccine. The table came from immunoSEQ multiplex PCR; TCRdb's copy has only in-frame clones and leaves some out. Of tens of thousands of clones listed, just over 90% were seen once; the top ten hold 22%. Sequenced material: peripheral blood, taken on day 0 of AZD1222 vaccination. These receptors were collected from an adult in good health. Each CDR3 is given with its conserved first and last residue. D genes are given only for firm matches. Clone size is stated in some rows and not others, as once, few, many or a class when expanded.

J: TRBJ1-5
D: -
V: TRBV7-9
size: -
CDR3: CASSFQDSNQPQHF
DNA: TGTGCCAGCAGCTTCCAAGACAGTAATCAGCCCCAGCATTTT

J: TRBJ1-5
D: -
V: TRBV18
size: once
CDR3: CASSPPHQGRDQPQHF
DNA: TGTGCCAGCTCACCACCCCACCAGGGAAGGGATCAGCCCCAGCATTTT

J: TRBJ2-3
D: TRBD1
V: TRBV11-1
size: -
CDR3: CASSSPGTGRDTQYF
DNA: TGTGCCAGCAGCTCCCCCGGGACAGGGAGGGATACGCAGTATTTT

J: TRBJ1-6
D: -
V: TRBV9
size: -
CDR3: CASSLNPGSYLGSPLHF
DNA: TGTGCCAGCAGTTTAAATCCGGGATCCTATTTGGGTTCACCCCTCCACTTT

J: TRBJ1-6
D: -
V: TRBV3-1/TRBV3-2
size: -
CDR3: CASSHARQAYNSPLHF
DNA: TGTGCCAGCAGCCATGCCCGACAGGCCTATAATTCACCCCTCCACTTT

J: TRBJ1-5
D: -
V: TRBV2
size: -
CDR3: CASSSQGSGQPQHF
DNA: TGTGCCAGCAGTTCACAGGGTAGCGGTCAGCCCCAGCATTTT

J: TRBJ2-1
D: TRBD2
V: TRBV5-1
size: -
CDR3: CASSRRSGSNEQFF
DNA: TGCGCCAGCAGCCGTCGTAGCGGGTCTAATGAGCAGTTCTTC

J: TRBJ2-3
D: -
V: TRBV7-3
size: -
CDR3: CASSLGAVSDTQYF
DNA: TGTGCCAGCAGCTTAGGGGCGGTTTCGGATACGCAGTATTTT

J: TRBJ1-1
D: -
V: TRBV5-1
size: -
CDR3: CASSLGQGGEAFF
DNA: TGCGCCAGCAGCTTGGGGCAGGGAGGCGAAGCTTTCTTT

J: TRBJ1-2
D: TRBD1
V: TRBV6-5
size: -
CDR3: CASTTTGGPIDGYTF
DNA: TGTGCCAGCACCACAACAGGGGGCCCCATAGATGGCTACACCTTC

J: TRBJ2-3
D: -
V: TRBV28
size: -
CDR3: CASSPGGKNTQYF
DNA: TGTGCCAGCAGTCCCGGAGGAAAAAATACGCAGTATTTT

J: TRBJ1-1
D: -
V: TRBV14
size: once
CDR3: CASSARGFLDTEAFF
DNA: TGTGCCAGCAGCGCCCGAGGGTTTTTGGACACTGAAGCTTTCTTT

J: TRBJ1-2
D: -
V: TRBV6-5
size: few
CDR3: CASSSIIVDYGYTF
DNA: TGTGCCAGCAGTTCCATTATTGTCGACTATGGCTACACCTTC

J: TRBJ2-7
D: -
V: TRBV6-5
size: -
CDR3: CASSYGVPISYEQYF
DNA: TGTGCCAGCAGTTATGGGGTTCCCATCTCCTACGAGCAGTACTTC

J: TRBJ2-7
D: TRBD1
V: TRBV6-5
size: -
CDR3: CASSYNPPGGYEQYF
DNA: TGTGCCAGCAGTTACAACCCCCCAGGGGGCTACGAGCAGTACTTC

J: TRBJ2-7
D: TRBD1
V: TRBV10-3
size: -
CDR3: CAIGTESYEQYF
DNA: TGTGCCATCGGGACAGAGAGCTACGAGCAGTACTTC

J: TRBJ2-5
D: -
V: TRBV25-1
size: -
CDR3: CASSGIRQVEETQYF
DNA: TGTGCCAGCAGTGGAATAAGACAGGTGGAAGAGACCCAGTACTTC

J: TRBJ2-2
D: TRBD1
V: TRBV30
size: -
CDR3: CAWSSGTGPGELFF
DNA: TGTGCCTGGAGTTCCGGGACAGGGCCCGGGGAGCTGTTTTTT

J: TRBJ1-1
D: TRBD1
V: TRBV18
size: -
CDR3: CASSPLGQERAEAFF
DNA: TGTGCCAGCTCACCTTTGGGACAGGAAAGGGCTGAAGCTTTCTTT

J: TRBJ2-7
D: -
V: TRBV7-6
size: -
CDR3: CASSSPWQVPYEQYF
DNA: TGTGCCAGCAGTTCTCCCTGGCAGGTACCCTACGAGCAGTACTTC

J: TRBJ1-1
D: TRBD1
V: TRBV10-3
size: -
CDR3: CAISESEDRGEEIEAFF
DNA: TGTGCCATCAGTGAGTCGGAGGACAGGGGAGAGGAGATTGAAGCTTTCTTT

J: TRBJ1-2
D: -
V: TRBV12-3/TRBV12-4
size: -
CDR3: CASSERYGYTF
DNA: TGTGCCAGCAGTGAGAGGTATGGCTACACCTTC

J: TRBJ1-3
D: -
V: TRBV11-2
size: -
CDR3: CASSLRSSGRNSGNTIYF
DNA: TGTGCCAGCAGCTTAAGGTCCAGTGGACGGAACTCTGGAAACACCATATATTTT

J: TRBJ2-5
D: -
V: TRBV6-2/TRBV6-3
size: -
CDR3: CASSPRRASGETQYF
DNA: TGTGCCAGCAGCCCCCGTCGGGCCTCGGGAGAGACCCAGTACTTC

J: TRBJ2-1
D: TRBD2
V: TRBV9
size: once
CDR3: CASSELSGTSVYNEQFF
DNA: TGTGCCAGCAGCGAGCTCTCCGGGACTAGCGTATACAATGAGCAGTTCTTC

J: TRBJ2-2
D: TRBD1
V: TRBV4-2
size: -
CDR3: CASSIRQGEAGELFF
DNA: TGTGCCAGCAGCATAAGACAGGGTGAAGCCGGGGAGCTGTTTTTT

J: TRBJ1-4
D: -
V: TRBV5-1
size: -
CDR3: CASSSDGTEEKLFF
DNA: TGCGCCAGCAGCTCCGATGGGACGGAGGAAAAACTGTTTTTT

J: TRBJ2-2
D: TRBD2
V: TRBV4-1
size: -
CDR3: CASSQTRLAGDGTGELFF
DNA: TGCGCCAGCAGCCAGACCCGACTAGCGGGGGACGGAACCGGGGAGCTGTTTTTT

J: TRBJ2-7
D: TRBD1
V: TRBV6-2/TRBV6-3
size: -
CDR3: CASSYTTGSSYEQYF
DNA: TGTGCCAGCAGTTACACGACAGGGAGCTCCTACGAGCAGTACTTC

J: TRBJ2-2
D: TRBD2
V: TRBV6-5
size: -
CDR3: CASSTAGEYTGELFF
DNA: TGTGCCAGCAGTACCGCGGGAGAGTACACCGGGGAGCTGTTTTTT

J: TRBJ2-1
D: -
V: TRBV7-8
size: -
CDR3: CASSLGQRSYNEQFF
DNA: TGTGCCAGCAGCTTAGGTCAACGCTCCTACAATGAGCAGTTCTTC

J: TRBJ2-7
D: -
V: TRBV3-1/TRBV3-2
size: -
CDR3: CASSLGESQYEQYF
DNA: TGTGCCAGCAGCCTGGGGGAGTCTCAGTACGAGCAGTACTTC

J: TRBJ1-1
D: TRBD1
V: TRBV4-2
size: -
CDR3: CASSQEALRQGGTEAFF
DNA: TGTGCCAGCAGCCAAGAAGCATTAAGACAGGGGGGGACTGAAGCTTTCTTT

J: TRBJ1-3
D: -
V: TRBV3-1/TRBV3-2
size: -
CDR3: CASRPGAGQSGNTIYF
DNA: TGTGCCAGCAGGCCAGGGGCAGGGCAGTCCGGAAACACCATATATTTT

J: TRBJ2-3
D: TRBD2
V: TRBV18
size: -
CDR3: CASSQERLAVDTQYF
DNA: TGTGCCAGCTCTCAAGAGCGACTAGCGGTGGATACGCAGTATTTT

J: TRBJ2-1
D: TRBD1
V: TRBV7-9
size: -
CDR3: CASSLGDRVDEQFF
DNA: TGTGCCAGCAGCTTAGGGGACAGGGTGGATGAGCAGTTCTTC

J: TRBJ2-7
D: -
V: TRBV7-9
size: -
CDR3: CASSLFSGSYEQYF
DNA: TGTGCCAGCAGCTTATTTTCGGGGTCCTACGAGCAGTACTTC

J: TRBJ2-2
D: TRBD1
V: TRBV19
size: -
CDR3: CASSIGVGTGTAGELFF
DNA: TGTGCCAGTAGTATCGGCGTAGGGACAGGGACGGCCGGGGAGCTGTTTTTT

J: TRBJ2-1
D: -
V: TRBV6-5
size: -
CDR3: CASVRTAHNEQFF
DNA: TGTGCCAGCGTCAGGACAGCCCACAATGAGCAGTTCTTC

J: TRBJ1-6
D: -
V: TRBV28
size: -
CDR3: CASETGTRNSPLHF
DNA: TGTGCCAGTGAAACCGGGACGAGGAATTCACCCCTCCACTTT

J: TRBJ1-1
D: TRBD1
V: TRBV18
size: -
CDR3: CASSPSGQGEAFF
DNA: TGTGCCAGCTCACCCTCGGGACAGGGAGAGGCTTTCTTT

J: TRBJ2-2
D: -
V: TRBV7-2
size: -
CDR3: CASSFGGLVTGELFF
DNA: TGTGCCAGCAGCTTCGGGGGGCTCGTCACCGGGGAGCTGTTTTTT

J: TRBJ1-2
D: -
V: TRBV28
size: -
CDR3: CASSLPGLYGYTF
DNA: TGTGCCAGCAGTTTACCGGGACTCTATGGCTACACCTTC

J: TRBJ2-3
D: -
V: TRBV5-1
size: -
CDR3: CASSLLDGKDTQYF
DNA: TGCGCCAGCAGCCTACTGGACGGGAAAGATACGCAGTATTTT

J: TRBJ1-2
D: -
V: TRBV7-8
size: -
CDR3: CASSLGPQNYGYTF
DNA: TGTGCCAGCAGCTTGGGGCCACAGAACTATGGCTACACCTTC

J: TRBJ2-2
D: -
V: TRBV6-5
size: -
CDR3: CASSYSYRVNTGELFF
DNA: TGTGCCAGCAGTTACTCCTACAGGGTGAACACCGGGGAGCTGTTTTTT

J: TRBJ1-1
D: -
V: TRBV10-3
size: -
CDR3: CAIRLGGETEAFF
DNA: TGTGCCATCCGGTTAGGGGGTGAGACTGAAGCTTTCTTT

J: TRBJ1-6
D: -
V: TRBV30
size: -
CDR3: CAWAQNSPLHF
DNA: TGTGCCTGGGCACAAAATTCACCCCTCCACTTT

J: TRBJ2-2
D: -
V: TRBV11-3
size: -
CDR3: CASSLIFSGELFF
DNA: TGTGCCAGCAGCTTAATCTTCTCCGGGGAGCTGTTTTTT